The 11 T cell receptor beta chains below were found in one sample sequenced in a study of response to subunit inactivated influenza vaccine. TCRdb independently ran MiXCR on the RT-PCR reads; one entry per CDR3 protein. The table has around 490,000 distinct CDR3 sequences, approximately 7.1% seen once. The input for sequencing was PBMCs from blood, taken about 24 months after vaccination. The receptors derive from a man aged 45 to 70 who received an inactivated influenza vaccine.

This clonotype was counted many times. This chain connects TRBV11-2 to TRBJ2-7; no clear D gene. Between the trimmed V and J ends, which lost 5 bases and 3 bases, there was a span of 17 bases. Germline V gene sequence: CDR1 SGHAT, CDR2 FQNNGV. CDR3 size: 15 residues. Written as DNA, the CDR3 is TGTGCCAGCAGCCTTTCCCCCTGGGCAGTCTACGAGCAGTACTTC. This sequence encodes CASSLSPWAVYEQYF.

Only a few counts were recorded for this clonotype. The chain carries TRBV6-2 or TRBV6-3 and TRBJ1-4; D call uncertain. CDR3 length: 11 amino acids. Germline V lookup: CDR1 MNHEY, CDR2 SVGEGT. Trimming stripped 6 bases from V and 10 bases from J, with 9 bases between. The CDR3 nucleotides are TGTGCCAGCAGCTACACGGGAAAACTGTTTTTT. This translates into CASSYTGKLFF.

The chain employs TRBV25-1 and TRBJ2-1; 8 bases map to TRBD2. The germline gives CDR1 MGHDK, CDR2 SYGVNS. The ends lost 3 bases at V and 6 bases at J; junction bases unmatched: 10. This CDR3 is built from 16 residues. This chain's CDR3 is CASSDPGGPKVNEQFF. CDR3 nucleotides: TGTGCCAGCAGTGACCCGGGAGGGCCGAAGGTCAATGAGCAGTTCTTC. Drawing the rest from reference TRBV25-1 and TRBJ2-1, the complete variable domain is EADIYQTPRYLVIGTGKKITLECSQTMGHDKMYWYQQDPGMELHLIHYSYGVNSTEKGDLSSESTVSRIRTEHFPLTLESARPSHTSQYLCASSDPGGPKVNEQFFGPGTRLTVL.

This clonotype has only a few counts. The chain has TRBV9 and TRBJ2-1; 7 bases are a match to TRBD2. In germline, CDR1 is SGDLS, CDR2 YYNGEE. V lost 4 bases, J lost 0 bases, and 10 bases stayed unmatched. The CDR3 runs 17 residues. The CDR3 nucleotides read TGTGCCAGCAGCCCCCCCCAGCGGGGCCTCTCCTACAATGAGCAGTTCTTC. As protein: CASSPPQRGLSYNEQFF.

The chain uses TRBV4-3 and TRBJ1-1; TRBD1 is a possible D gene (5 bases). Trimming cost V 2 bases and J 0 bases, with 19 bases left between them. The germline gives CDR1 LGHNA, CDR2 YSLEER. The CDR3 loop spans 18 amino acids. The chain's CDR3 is CASSQRDPGVSVNTEAFF. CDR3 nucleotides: TGCGCCAGCAGCCAACGGGACCCCGGGGTGAGTGTGAACACTGAAGCTTTCTTT.

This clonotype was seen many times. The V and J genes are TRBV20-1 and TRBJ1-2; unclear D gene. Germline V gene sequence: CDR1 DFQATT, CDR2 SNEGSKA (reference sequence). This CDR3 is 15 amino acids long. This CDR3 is CAPAQASVPNYGYTF. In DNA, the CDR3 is TGCGCCCCTGCCCAGGCCTCCGTCCCAAACTATGGCTACACCTTC.

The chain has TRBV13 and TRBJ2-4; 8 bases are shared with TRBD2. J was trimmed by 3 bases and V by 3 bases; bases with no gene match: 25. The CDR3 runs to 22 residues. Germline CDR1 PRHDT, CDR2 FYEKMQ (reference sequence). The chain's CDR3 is CASSFSLTDSLRRAGVKNIQYF. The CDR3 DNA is TGTGCCAGCAGCTTCTCCTTGACTGATTCGTTAAGGAGAGCGGGAGTCAAAAACATTCAGTACTTC.

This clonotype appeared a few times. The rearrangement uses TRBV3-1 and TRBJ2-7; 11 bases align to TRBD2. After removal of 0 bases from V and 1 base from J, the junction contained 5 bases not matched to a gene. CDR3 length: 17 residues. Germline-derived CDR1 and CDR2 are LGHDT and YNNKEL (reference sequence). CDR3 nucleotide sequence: TGTGCCAGCAGCCAAGATCCCGGGACTAGCGGTTCCTACGAGCAGTACTTC. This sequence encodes CASSQDPGTSGSYEQYF.

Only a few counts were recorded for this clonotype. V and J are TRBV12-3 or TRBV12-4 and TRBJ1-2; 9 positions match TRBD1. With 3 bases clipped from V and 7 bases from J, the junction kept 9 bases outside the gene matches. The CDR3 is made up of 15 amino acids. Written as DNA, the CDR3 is TGTGCCAGCAGTTTCACAGGGGGCGGAATACGTGGCTACACCTTC. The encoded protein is CASSFTGGGIRGYTF.

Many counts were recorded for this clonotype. The CDR3 sequence: CASSLEGNSPLHF. CDR3 nucleotide sequence: TGTGCCAGCAGCTTAGAGGGGAATTCACCCCTCCACTTT. The chain joins TRBV7-2 to TRBJ1-6, with D perhaps matching TRBD1 (5 bases). This CDR3 spans 13 amino acids. Trimming shortened V by 1 base and J by 7 bases, and 5 bases separated the two germline ends. Looked up from germline, CDR1 is SGHTA and CDR2 is FQGNSA.

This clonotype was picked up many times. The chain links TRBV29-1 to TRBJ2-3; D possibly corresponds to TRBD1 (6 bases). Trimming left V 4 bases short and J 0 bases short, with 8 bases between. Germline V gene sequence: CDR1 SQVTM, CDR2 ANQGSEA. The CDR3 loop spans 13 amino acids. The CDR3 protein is CSVGDRSTDTQYF. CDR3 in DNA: TGCAGCGTTGGAGACAGGAGCACAGATACGCAGTATTTT.